This TCR beta chain was captured in a study of blood T cells in healthy people across ages (dated by TCRdb to between 2014 and 2017). General notes on the study: In model experiments, template switching captured about one uniquely barcoded TCR beta cDNA molecule for every two T cells. The donors were split into four age groups: young (average 16 years), middle-aged (around 40), aged (roughly 65) and long-lived (roughly 86). To track age-related changes in TCR beta repertoire diversity, the study relied on deep sequencing normalized with unique cDNA molecular identifiers. To avoid experimental bias, donors of different ages were distributed randomly across sequencing lanes. Using the same blood draw, the study looked at two additional independent replicas of 1 million unique cDNA reads for two donors, one aged 18 to 30 and the other aged 80 or older. Overall study outcomes, separate from this receptor: Estimates of total diversity from one million sequenced T cells were regarded as lower bounds and underestimates. The percentage of naive T cells measured by flow cytometry correlated strongly with observed TCR beta diversity. Because profiling used bulk unsorted PBMCs, naive and antigen-experienced compartments could not be compared conclusively. Because donor CMV infection status was unknown, age-related changes in expanded clonotypes were potentially confounded. Compared with the aged group, more naive CD4+ T cells, fewer expanded clones and increased TCR diversity were shown by the long-lived group, suggesting age selection. Observed TCR beta diversity per million T cells fell roughly linearly with age, and a significant reduction was already apparent by age roughly 40.

The approximately 39 donors, aged roughly 6 to 90 years, were systemically healthy Caucasian individuals from Russia. Each donor gave approximately 10 milliliters of peripheral blood, collected into EDTA-treated Vacutainer tubes. Ficoll-Paque density-gradient centrifugation was used to isolate PBMCs, with at least 6.5 million per sample. Trizol reagent was used to extract total RNA from PBMCs, with at least 6 micrograms per sample. For every donor, an aliquot of PBMCs went through flow cytometry to measure the percentages of naive CD45RAhigh/CD27high T cells. Concerning this clonotype: There is no known antigen for this receptor. A read error may be the cause here, since a much bigger clone is one base away.

The library was obtained by 5' RACE. Sequenced using an Illumina HiSeq 2500. A second about 7 to 12 cycle PCR used a sample-barcoded 5' primer and a J-beta primer mix. A template-switch 5' adaptor carrying 12 random nucleotides introduced a unique molecular identifier onto each TCR beta cDNA molecule. Each sample yielded at least 3 million CDR3-containing paired-end reads. All of the RNA was converted into first-strand cDNA using the Mint cDNA synthesis kit, with a TRBC-specific oligonucleotide serving as the primer. After uracil-DNA glycosylase treatment, a first 18-cycle PCR used universal primers M1SS and BC2_uni_R on all cDNA. The published analysis was carried out like this. For normalization, 1 million high-quality reads were randomly selected from each sample, with every read carrying a distinct molecular identifier. Instead of being binned into consensus sequences, reads that shared molecular identifiers were thrown out. MiTCR, set to a Q25 quality threshold and the strictest error-elimination algorithm, was used for CDR3 identification, clonotype clustering and error correction. A nonparametric unseen species model with Euler transformation was used to estimate lower-bound total TCR beta diversity. The public reads were reprocessed in TCRdb via fastp at Q25 and MiXCR, keeping in-frame beta chains. Entries that share a CDR3 protein sequence are merged under the most common genes and DNA. These V and J calls originate from TCRdb's pipeline instead of the authors' own analysis. This sample is represented by fewer than 700,000 distinct CDR3 sequences; around 41% of them were singletons. About 30% of the sample comes from the top ten.

The junction shows trimming of 5 bases on V and 7 bases on J, and the gene matches do not reach 10 bases of it. The CDR3 holds 15 amino acids from the cysteine to the phenylalanine. The DNA shown is the 45-base CDR3, in frame from base 1. The chain couples TRBV12-3 or TRBV12-4 to TRBJ2-7, and 11 bases in between align with TRBD2. This receptor was identified in an elderly man in good health. The specimen sequenced was blood. The nucleotides read TGTGCCAGCAGTGGCGGGACTAGCGGTTTTAGTGAGCAGTACTTC. Its product reads: CASSGGTSGFSEQYF.